Detailed here is one T cell receptor (beta chain). Its antigen is undetermined. Libraries were prepared by immunoSEQ multiplex PCR; TCRdb keeps only in-frame clonotypes and omits some of them. There are fewer than 180,000 clones in the sample; roughly nine tenths occur only once, and 2.5% to 3.5% lies in the top ten. The data derive from a study of T cell responses to AZD1222 COVID-19 vaccine. Germline assignment: CDR1 SNHLY and CDR2 FYNNEI. After removal of 3 bases from V and 5 bases from J, the junction contained 9 bases not matched to a gene. The CDR3 sequence is 17 residues long. Whole-study findings and limits: Nearly half of unique spike-specific TCRs reportedly avoided B.1.351 and B.1.1.7 mutated regions. Donors, mostly white British, included more females; clonal diversity was possibly underestimated.

Material: peripheral blood, obtained 28 days after the second AZD1222 dose. This chain joins TRBV2 and TRBJ1-6, with TRBD1 matching over 8 bases. The sequence was collected from an adult who received the AZD1222 COVID-19 vaccine. DNA for the CDR3: TGTGCCAGCAGTGACCTGACAGGGGCCCAAGATAATTCACCCCTCCACTTT. It specifies CASSDLTGAQDNSPLHF.